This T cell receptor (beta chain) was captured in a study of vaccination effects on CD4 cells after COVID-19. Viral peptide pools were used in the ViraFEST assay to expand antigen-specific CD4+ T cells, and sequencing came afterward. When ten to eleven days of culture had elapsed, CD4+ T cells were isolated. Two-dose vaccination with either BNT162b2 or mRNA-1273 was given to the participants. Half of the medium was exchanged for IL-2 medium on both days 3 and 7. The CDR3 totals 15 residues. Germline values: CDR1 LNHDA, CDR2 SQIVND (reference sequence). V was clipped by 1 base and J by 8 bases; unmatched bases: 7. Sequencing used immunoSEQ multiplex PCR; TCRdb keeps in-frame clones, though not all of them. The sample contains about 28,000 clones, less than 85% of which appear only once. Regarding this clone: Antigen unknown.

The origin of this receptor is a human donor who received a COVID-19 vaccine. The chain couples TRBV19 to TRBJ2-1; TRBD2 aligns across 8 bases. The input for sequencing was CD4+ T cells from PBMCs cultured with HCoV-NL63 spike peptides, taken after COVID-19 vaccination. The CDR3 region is CASSIAGGPWDEQFF. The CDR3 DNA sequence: TGTGCCAGTAGTATAGCGGGAGGGCCTTGGGATGAGCAGTTCTTC.